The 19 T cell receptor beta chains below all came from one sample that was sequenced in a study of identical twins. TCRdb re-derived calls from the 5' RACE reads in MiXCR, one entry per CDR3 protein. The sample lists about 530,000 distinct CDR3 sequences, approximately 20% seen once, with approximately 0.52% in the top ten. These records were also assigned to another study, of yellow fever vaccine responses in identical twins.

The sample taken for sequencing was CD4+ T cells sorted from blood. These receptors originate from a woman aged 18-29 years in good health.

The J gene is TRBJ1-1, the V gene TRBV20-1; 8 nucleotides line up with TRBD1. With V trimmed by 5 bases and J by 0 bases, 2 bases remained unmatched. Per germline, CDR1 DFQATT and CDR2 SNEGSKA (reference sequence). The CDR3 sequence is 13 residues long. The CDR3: CSAGQGMNTEAFF. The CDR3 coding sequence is TGCAGTGCTGGACAGGGTATGAACACTGAAGCTTTCTTT.

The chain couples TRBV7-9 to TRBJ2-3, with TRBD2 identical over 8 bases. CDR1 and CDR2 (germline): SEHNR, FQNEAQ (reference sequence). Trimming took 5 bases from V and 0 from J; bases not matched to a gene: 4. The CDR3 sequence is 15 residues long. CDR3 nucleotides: TGTGCCAGCAGCGTTTCTAGCGGGAGCACAGATACGCAGTATTTT. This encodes CASSVSSGSTDTQYF.

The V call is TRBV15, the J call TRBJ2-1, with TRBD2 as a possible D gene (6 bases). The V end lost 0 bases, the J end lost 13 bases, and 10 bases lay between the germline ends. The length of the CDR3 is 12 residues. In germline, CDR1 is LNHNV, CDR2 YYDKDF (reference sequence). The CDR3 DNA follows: TGTGCCACCAGCAGAGATGGCGGGGCCCAGTTCTTC. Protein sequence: CATSRDGGAQFF.

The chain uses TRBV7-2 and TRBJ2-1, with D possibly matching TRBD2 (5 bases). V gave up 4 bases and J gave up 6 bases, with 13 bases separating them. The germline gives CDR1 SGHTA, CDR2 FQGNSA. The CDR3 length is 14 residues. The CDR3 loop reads CASSSLVGVNEQFF. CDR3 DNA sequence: TGTGCCAGCAGCTCCCTCGTGGGAGTCAATGAGCAGTTCTTC.

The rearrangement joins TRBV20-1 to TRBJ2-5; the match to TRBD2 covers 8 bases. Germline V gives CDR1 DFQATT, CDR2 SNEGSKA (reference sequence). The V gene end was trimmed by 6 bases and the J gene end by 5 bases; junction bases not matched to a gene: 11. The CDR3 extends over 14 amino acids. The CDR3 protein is CSAHGRASLETQYF. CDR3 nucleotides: TGCAGTGCCCACGGGAGGGCAAGTTTGGAGACCCAGTACTTC.

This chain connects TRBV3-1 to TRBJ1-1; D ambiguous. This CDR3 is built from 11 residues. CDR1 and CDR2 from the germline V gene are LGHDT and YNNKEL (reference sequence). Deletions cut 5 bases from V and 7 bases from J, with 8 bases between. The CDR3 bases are TGTGCCAGCAGCGTGGTAGGTGAAGCTTTCTTT. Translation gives CASSVVGEAFF. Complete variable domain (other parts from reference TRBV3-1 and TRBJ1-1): DTAVSQTPKYLVTQMGNDKSIKCEQNLGHDTMYWYKQDSKKFLKIMFSYNNKELIINETVPNRFSPKSPDKAHLNLHINSLELGDSAVYFCASSVVGEAFFGQGTRLTVV.

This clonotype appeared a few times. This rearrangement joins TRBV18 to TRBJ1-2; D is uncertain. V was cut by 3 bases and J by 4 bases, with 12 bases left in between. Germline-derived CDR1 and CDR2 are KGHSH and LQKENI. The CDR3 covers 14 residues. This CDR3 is CASSPSLALYGYTF. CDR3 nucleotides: TGTGCCAGCTCACCTTCCCTAGCCCTCTATGGCTACACCTTC.

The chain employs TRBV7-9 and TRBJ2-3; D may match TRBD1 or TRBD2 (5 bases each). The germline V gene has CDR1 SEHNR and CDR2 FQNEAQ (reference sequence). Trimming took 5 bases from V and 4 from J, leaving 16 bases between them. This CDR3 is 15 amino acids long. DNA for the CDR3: TGTGCCAGCAGCAAGGGACGGACCCCGGCAGATACGCAGTATTTT. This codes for CASSKGRTPADTQYF.

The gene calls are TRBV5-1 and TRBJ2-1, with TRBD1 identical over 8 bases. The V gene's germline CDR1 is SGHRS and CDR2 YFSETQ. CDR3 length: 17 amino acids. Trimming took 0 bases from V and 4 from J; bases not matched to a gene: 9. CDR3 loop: CASSLGPARGLYNEQFF. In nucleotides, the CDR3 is TGCGCCAGCAGCTTGGGGCCCGCCAGGGGGCTTTACAATGAGCAGTTCTTC.

CDR3 loop: CASSQSGVNIQYF. CDR3 bases: TGTGCCAGCAGCCAATCGGGGGTAAACATTCAGTACTTC. This chain links TRBV16 with TRBJ2-4, with D possibly being TRBD1 or TRBD2 (5 bases each). Between the trimmed V and J ends, which lost 0 bases and 6 bases, there was a span of 6 bases. The CDR3 extends over 13 amino acids. Germline assignment: CDR1 KGHSY and CDR2 FQNENV.

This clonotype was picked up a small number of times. CDR3 sequence: CASSASRGGIEQFF. The CDR3, as DNA: TGCGCCAGCAGCGCCTCTCGGGGGGGGATTGAGCAGTTCTTC. The V and J genes are TRBV4-1 and TRBJ2-1; 8 nucleotides agree with TRBD2. The germline CDR1 and CDR2 sequences are MGHRA and YSYEKL. CDR3 length equals 14 residues. The J segment lost 9 bases and the V segment lost 5 bases, leaving 9 bases of the junction unmatched.

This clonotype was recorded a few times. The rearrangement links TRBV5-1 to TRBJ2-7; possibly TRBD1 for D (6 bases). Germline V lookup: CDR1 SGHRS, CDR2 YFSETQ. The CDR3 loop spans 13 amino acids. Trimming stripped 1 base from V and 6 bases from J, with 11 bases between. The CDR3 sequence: CASSLSRGSEQYF. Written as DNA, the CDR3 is TGCGCCAGCAGCTTGTCCAGGGGCAGCGAGCAGTACTTC.

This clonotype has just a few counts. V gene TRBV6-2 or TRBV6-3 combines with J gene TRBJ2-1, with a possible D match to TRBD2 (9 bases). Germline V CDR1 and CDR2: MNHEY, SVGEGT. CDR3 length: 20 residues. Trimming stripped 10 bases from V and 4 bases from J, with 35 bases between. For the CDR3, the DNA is TGTGCCACCCGTCGGACAGGGTGGTTAAGTGAGCGGGGGGAATACAATGAGCAGTTCTTC. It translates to CATRRTGWLSERGEYNEQFF.

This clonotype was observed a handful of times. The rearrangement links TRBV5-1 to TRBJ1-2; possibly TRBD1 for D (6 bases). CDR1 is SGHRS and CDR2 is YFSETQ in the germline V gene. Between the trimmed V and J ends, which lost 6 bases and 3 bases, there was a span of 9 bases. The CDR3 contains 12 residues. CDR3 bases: TGCGCCAGCACAGGGGCGGACTATGGCTACACCTTC. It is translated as CASTGADYGYTF. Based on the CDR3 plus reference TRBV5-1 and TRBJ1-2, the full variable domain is KAGVTQTPRYLIKTRGQQVTLSCSPISGHRSVSWYQQTPGQGLQFLFEYFSETQRNKGNFPGRFSGRQFSNSRSEMNVSTLELGDSALYLCASTGADYGYTFGSGTRLTVV.

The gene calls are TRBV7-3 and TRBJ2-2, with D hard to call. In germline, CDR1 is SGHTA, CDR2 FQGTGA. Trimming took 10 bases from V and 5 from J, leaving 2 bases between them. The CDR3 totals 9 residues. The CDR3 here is CAKTGELFF. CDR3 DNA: TGTGCCAAAACCGGGGAGCTGTTTTTT.

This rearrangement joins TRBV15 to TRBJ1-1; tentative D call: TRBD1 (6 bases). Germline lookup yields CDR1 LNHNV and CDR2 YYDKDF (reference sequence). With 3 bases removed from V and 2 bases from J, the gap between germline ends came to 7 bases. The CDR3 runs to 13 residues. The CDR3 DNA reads TGTGCCACCAGCAGGGACAGTAACACTGAAGCTTTCTTT. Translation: CATSRDSNTEAFF.

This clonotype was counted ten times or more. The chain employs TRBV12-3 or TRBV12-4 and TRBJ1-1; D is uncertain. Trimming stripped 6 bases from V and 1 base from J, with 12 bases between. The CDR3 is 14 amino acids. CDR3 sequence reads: CASRSREGNTEAFF. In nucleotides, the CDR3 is TGTGCCAGCAGAAGTAGGGAAGGGAACACTGAAGCTTTCTTT.

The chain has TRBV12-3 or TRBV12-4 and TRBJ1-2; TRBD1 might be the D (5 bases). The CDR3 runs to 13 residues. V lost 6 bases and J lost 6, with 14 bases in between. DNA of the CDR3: TGTGCCAGCAGACGGACGGCGGGGCATGGCTACACCTTC. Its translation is CASRRTAGHGYTF.

CDR3 loop: CASCKAGLGTGELFF. DNA for the CDR3: TGTGCCTCCTGCAAAGCAGGGTTGGGCACCGGGGAGCTGTTTTTT. This chain links TRBV3-1 with TRBJ2-2, with D perhaps TRBD1 (5 bases). Germline loops: CDR1 LGHDT, CDR2 YNNKEL (reference sequence). CDR3 size: 15 residues. Trimming removed 11 bases at V and 4 bases at J, with 20 bases between.